This TCR beta chain was captured in a study of cytomegalovirus exposure and HLA in healthy donors. General observations from the study: Association of a missense DCLRE1C variant with TCR beta V- and J-gene trimming was reported in a later analysis.

In the PCR, 60 Vbeta and 13 Jbeta primers were used. The assay was immunoSEQ multiplex PCR, and TCRdb's table has in-frame clones only and misses some. The table includes about 130,000 clones, 87% detected once. With regard to this clone: Its antigen remains unknown.

This clonotype was obtained from a woman aged 25 to 39 in good health and CMV-seronegative. The sample was PBMCs.

CDR3: CASRLLPGRQKSYEQYF. CDR3 nucleotides: TGTGCCAGCAGACTGCTGCCTGGGAGGCAGAAATCCTACGAGCAGTACTTC. J is TRBJ2-5 and V is TRBV28, with D possibly being TRBD2 (6 bases). The J call may not be correct, given that the DNA end is closer to TRBJ2-7. CDR3 size: 17 residues. Looked up from germline, CDR1 is MDHEN and CDR2 is SYDVKM.